This T cell receptor beta chain was sequenced for a study of blood T cell repertoires in COVID-19 (dated by TCRdb to about 2020). As for the study more broadly: Samples from collaborators originated in the United States, Italy and Spain and spanned both the acute and convalescent phases of COVID-19. The samples were drawn from the first 160 participants of the ongoing ImmuneRACE study and from more than 1,000 subjects provided by 6 global collaborators. HLA class I and class II types, where available, came from metadata supplied by the sample provider rather than from assay-based typing. Subjects who had been exposed to COVID-19, were actively infected with it, or had recovered from it provided the deeply sampled blood TCRbeta repertoires that made up the dataset. The material from the prospective study consisted of cDNA or gDNA derived from T cells, B-cell-depleted T cells, or PBMCs. A freely available public database, intended as a resource for researchers studying the immune response to SARS-CoV-2, is where the repertoires were released. Nearly every sample came with metadata listing a de-identified subject ID, COVID-19 status, age in years and sex.

Counted from cysteine to phenylalanine, this CDR3 has 14 amino acids. The entry retains the CDR3 DNA only, 42 bases that are in frame from base 1. Germline trimming amounts to 3 bases on V and 6 bases on J, with 5 as the count of junction bases outside the gene matches. General conclusions and limits of the study: The quantity of clinical and demographic metadata differed by source and by participant and was supplied without curation.

Notes on this clone: The antigen this receptor binds is unknown. No clone much larger than this one lies a single base away; base qualities are absent.

The immunoSEQ Assay, a bias-controlled multiplex PCR, was used to amplify TCRbeta CDR3 regions from genomic DNA. Turning to the authors' computational methods: Within the assay, amplification of reference gene primers was used to estimate how many nucleated cells each sample contained. To quantify the absolute abundance of each unique TCRbeta CDR3 rearrangement, sequence reads were collapsed and filtered. For each sample, productive Simpson clonality was calculated by taking the square root of Simpson's diversity index across productive rearrangements. TCRdb obtained this table from immuneACCESS and retained in-frame rearrangements with V and J assigned. These tables miss some clones; where compared with another copy, unresolved V genes account for less than half of the shortfall, and the remainder is unexplained. The DNA gave D and trimming, while V, J and clone size come from that table. The sample table contains 80,000 to 100,000 clones; only one count was recorded for roughly 90% of them. The ten biggest clones cover approximately 1.5% of the sample.

Collaborating institutions collected whole blood in K2EDTA tubes following their own protocols. Collaborator samples were shipped for TCRbeta analysis as frozen whole blood, isolated PBMCs, or DNA extracted from either sample type. The rearranged segments are TRBV23-1 and TRBJ2-3; TRBD1 agrees with 8 junctional bases. TRBV23-1 is an open reading frame, and its role is uncertain. This TCR derives from a human donor with active COVID-19. The donor label of this sample is uncertain. The source material was peripheral blood. DNA sequence: TGCGCCAGCAGTCACGGCAGGGGGCCGGATACGCAGTATTTT. This yields the protein CASSHGRGPDTQYF.